This is a list of T cell receptor beta chains from one sample in a study of OX40 agonist ivuxolimab in advanced cancers. The table came from immunoSEQ multiplex PCR; TCRdb's copy has only in-frame clones and leaves some out. The table records more than 50,000 clones, 87% of them present only once. The sequences come from CD4+ or CD8+ T cells sorted from blood, collected in a trial of the OX40 agonist ivuxolimab. The receptors come from an adult with an advanced solid tumor such as melanoma, head and neck, liver or kidney cancer. The CDR3 runs from the conserved cysteine through the conserved F or W. Fields, in order: V gene, J gene, clone size, D gene, CDR3 protein, CDR3 DNA. The D gene is left open where the match is weak. The size entry is marked missing in some rows and otherwise reads once, few, many or a size class.

v_call: TRBV9; j_call: TRBJ2-1; clone_size: few; d_call: TRBD2; cdr3_aa: CASSKGLAGAENEQFF; cdr3_nt: TGTGCCAGCAGCAAGGGACTAGCGGGAGCGGAAAATGAGCAGTTCTTC
v_call: TRBV5-1; j_call: TRBJ2-3; clone_size: .; d_call: .; cdr3_aa: CASSFTDTQYF; cdr3_nt: TGCGCCAGCAGTTTCACAGATACGCAGTATTTT
v_call: TRBV5-1; j_call: TRBJ2-7; clone_size: .; d_call: .; cdr3_aa: CASSSTGSYEQYF; cdr3_nt: TGCGCCAGCAGCTCCACAGGGTCCTACGAGCAGTACTTC
v_call: TRBV10-2; j_call: TRBJ1-3; clone_size: once; d_call: .; cdr3_aa: CASRKSEGPSGNTIYF; cdr3_nt: TGCGCCAGCAGGAAGAGTGAGGGTCCCTCTGGAAACACCATATATTTT
v_call: TRBV18; j_call: TRBJ2-2; clone_size: .; d_call: .; cdr3_aa: CASSPDLAANTGELFF; cdr3_nt: TGTGCCAGCTCACCAGATCTAGCAGCGAACACCGGGGAGCTGTTTTTT
v_call: TRBV18; j_call: TRBJ2-5; clone_size: once; d_call: TRBD2; cdr3_aa: CASSASGQETQYF; cdr3_nt: TGTGCCAGCTCGGCTAGCGGCCAAGAGACCCAGTACTTC
v_call: TRBV19; j_call: TRBJ2-2; clone_size: .; d_call: .; cdr3_aa: CASSIVWSSANTGELFF; cdr3_nt: TGTGCCAGTAGTATAGTGTGGTCTAGCGCGAACACCGGGGAGCTGTTTTTT
v_call: TRBV2; j_call: TRBJ1-2; clone_size: .; d_call: .; cdr3_aa: CASRAGINYGYTF; cdr3_nt: TGTGCCAGCAGAGCCGGAATAAACTATGGCTACACCTTC
v_call: TRBV18; j_call: TRBJ2-6; clone_size: .; d_call: TRBD1; cdr3_aa: CASSPPRTGQSGANVLTF; cdr3_nt: TGTGCCAGCTCACCACCTAGGACAGGGCAATCTGGGGCCAACGTCCTGACTTTC
v_call: TRBV2; j_call: TRBJ2-7; clone_size: once; d_call: .; cdr3_aa: CASSRDNFRNEQYF; cdr3_nt: TGTGCCAGCAGCCGGGACAATTTTAGGAACGAGCAGTACTTC
v_call: TRBV12-5; j_call: TRBJ2-7; clone_size: .; d_call: .; cdr3_aa: CASGYSPLLDEQYF; cdr3_nt: TGTGCTAGTGGTTACTCCCCTTTACTCGACGAGCAGTACTTC
v_call: TRBV28; j_call: TRBJ2-3; clone_size: .; d_call: TRBD2; cdr3_aa: CANSLVAGGTDTQYF; cdr3_nt: TGTGCCAACAGTTTGGTAGCGGGAGGCACAGATACGCAGTATTTT
v_call: TRBV4-1; j_call: TRBJ2-7; clone_size: few; d_call: TRBD2; cdr3_aa: CASSQFNSGNGYEQYF; cdr3_nt: TGCGCCAGCAGCCAATTCAACAGCGGGAACGGCTACGAGCAGTACTTC
v_call: TRBV28; j_call: TRBJ1-4; clone_size: .; d_call: .; cdr3_aa: CASSLKGLANEKLFF; cdr3_nt: TGTGCCAGCAGTTTAAAGGGGTTGGCTAATGAAAAACTGTTTTTT
v_call: TRBV20-1; j_call: TRBJ1-1; clone_size: .; d_call: .; cdr3_aa: CSVSSEVEPFF; cdr3_nt: TGCAGTGTAAGCTCGGAGGTCGAACCTTTCTTT
v_call: TRBV6-6; j_call: TRBJ2-1; clone_size: few; d_call: .; cdr3_aa: CASSGTGYNEQFF; cdr3_nt: TGTGCCAGCAGTGGTACAGGTTACAATGAGCAGTTCTTC
v_call: TRBV28; j_call: TRBJ1-4; clone_size: few; d_call: .; cdr3_aa: CASSPTGQLKLFF; cdr3_nt: TGTGCCAGCAGTCCCACGGGGCAGCTGAAACTGTTTTTT
v_call: TRBV19; j_call: TRBJ2-3; clone_size: .; d_call: TRBD2; cdr3_aa: CASSIGPTSGRSDTQYF; cdr3_nt: TGTGCCAGTAGTATCGGCCCTACTAGCGGGAGGTCAGATACGCAGTATTTT
v_call: TRBV18; j_call: TRBJ1-5; clone_size: few; d_call: .; cdr3_aa: CASSPARGNQPQHF; cdr3_nt: TGTGCCAGCTCACCGGCCCGTGGCAATCAGCCCCAGCATTTT
v_call: TRBV7-9; j_call: TRBJ1-4; clone_size: .; d_call: TRBD1; cdr3_aa: CASSLGDRGRFGNEKLFF; cdr3_nt: TGTGCCAGCAGCCTAGGGGACAGGGGGCGCTTCGGTAATGAAAAACTGTTTTTT
v_call: TRBV6-5; j_call: TRBJ1-1; clone_size: .; d_call: .; cdr3_aa: CASSLLAGNTEAFF; cdr3_nt: TGTGCCAGCAGTTTACTCGCCGGGAACACTGAAGCTTTCTTT
v_call: TRBV5-1; j_call: TRBJ2-5; clone_size: .; d_call: TRBD2; cdr3_aa: CASSLVRGGLAGAGETQYF; cdr3_nt: TGCGCCAGCAGCTTGGTAAGGGGAGGGCTAGCGGGGGCCGGCGAGACCCAGTACTTC
v_call: TRBV11-1; j_call: TRBJ1-4; clone_size: .; d_call: .; cdr3_aa: CASSYRPVGEKLFF; cdr3_nt: TGTGCCAGCAGCTACCGCCCTGTGGGTGAAAAACTGTTTTTT
v_call: TRBV14; j_call: TRBJ1-2; clone_size: .; d_call: TRBD1; cdr3_aa: CASSRAGGNYGYTF; cdr3_nt: TGTGCCAGCAGCCGAGCAGGGGGTAACTATGGCTACACCTTC
v_call: TRBV28; j_call: TRBJ1-1; clone_size: .; d_call: .; cdr3_aa: CATGRGAFF; cdr3_nt: TGTGCCACCGGCAGAGGCGCTTTCTTT
v_call: TRBV11-3; j_call: TRBJ2-3; clone_size: .; d_call: TRBD1; cdr3_aa: CASSQGAITDTQYF; cdr3_nt: TGTGCCAGCAGCCAGGGGGCGATCACAGATACGCAGTATTTT
v_call: TRBV13; j_call: TRBJ1-1; clone_size: once; d_call: .; cdr3_aa: CASSLGGGSRNTEAFF; cdr3_nt: TGTGCCAGCAGCTTAGGCGGCGGGTCGAGGAACACTGAAGCTTTCTTT
v_call: TRBV5-5; j_call: TRBJ2-7; clone_size: .; d_call: TRBD1; cdr3_aa: CASSLVPGQGVYEQYF; cdr3_nt: TGTGCCAGCAGCCTGGTACCGGGACAGGGCGTCTACGAGCAGTACTTC
v_call: TRBV19; j_call: TRBJ1-5; clone_size: .; d_call: TRBD1; cdr3_aa: CASSRGTAPSAQHF; cdr3_nt: TGTGCCAGTAGTAGGGGGACAGCCCCATCGGCCCAGCATTTT
v_call: TRBV18; j_call: TRBJ1-1; clone_size: .; d_call: TRBD1; cdr3_aa: CASSPRRGREDTEAFF; cdr3_nt: TGTGCCAGCTCACCAAGGAGGGGGCGCGAGGACACTGAAGCTTTCTTT
v_call: TRBV5-1; j_call: TRBJ2-2; clone_size: .; d_call: .; cdr3_aa: CASSLSGNTGELFF; cdr3_nt: TGCGCCAGCAGCTTGAGCGGGAACACCGGGGAGCTGTTTTTT
v_call: TRBV5-1; j_call: TRBJ2-7; clone_size: .; d_call: .; cdr3_aa: CASSRDLYEQYF; cdr3_nt: TGCGCCAGCAGCCGTGACCTCTACGAGCAGTACTTC
v_call: TRBV5-1; j_call: TRBJ2-7; clone_size: .; d_call: TRBD1; cdr3_aa: CASVALRDRETSGRLYEQYF; cdr3_nt: TGCGCCAGCGTCGCCCTTCGGGACAGAGAAACCAGCGGACGGCTCTACGAGCAGTACTTC
v_call: TRBV7-8; j_call: TRBJ2-3; clone_size: .; d_call: .; cdr3_aa: CASSFPTAPDTQYF; cdr3_nt: TGTGCCAGCAGCTTCCCGACAGCGCCAGATACGCAGTATTTT
v_call: TRBV6-5; j_call: TRBJ2-1; clone_size: .; d_call: .; cdr3_aa: CASRDSYNEQFF; cdr3_nt: TGTGCCAGCAGGGACTCCTACAATGAGCAGTTCTTC
v_call: TRBV5-5; j_call: TRBJ1-5; clone_size: .; d_call: TRBD1; cdr3_aa: CASSWSQGVNQPQHF; cdr3_nt: TGTGCCAGCAGCTGGTCTCAGGGGGTCAATCAGCCCCAGCATTTT
v_call: TRBV7-2; j_call: TRBJ1-1; clone_size: .; d_call: TRBD1; cdr3_aa: CASSLVTGTGEAFF; cdr3_nt: TGTGCCAGCAGCTTAGTTACGGGGACAGGTGAAGCTTTCTTT
v_call: TRBV4-1; j_call: TRBJ2-1; clone_size: .; d_call: .; cdr3_aa: CASSQGTGRGPYNEQFF; cdr3_nt: TGCGCCAGCAGCCAAGGAACCGGGAGAGGACCCTACAATGAGCAGTTCTTC
v_call: TRBV7-2; j_call: TRBJ2-7; clone_size: once; d_call: TRBD2; cdr3_aa: CASSSMGLAGNEQYF; cdr3_nt: TGTGCCAGCAGCTCAATGGGACTAGCGGGAAACGAGCAGTACTTC
v_call: TRBV28; j_call: TRBJ2-5; clone_size: .; d_call: .; cdr3_aa: CASVPGGQETQYF; cdr3_nt: TGTGCCAGCGTCCCCGGGGGACAAGAGACCCAGTACTTC
v_call: TRBV11-2; j_call: TRBJ2-1; clone_size: .; d_call: .; cdr3_aa: CASSSRLTSSYNEQFF; cdr3_nt: TGTGCCAGCAGCTCTAGACTGACCAGCTCCTACAATGAGCAGTTCTTC
v_call: TRBV11-2; j_call: TRBJ2-1; clone_size: once; d_call: TRBD1; cdr3_aa: CASSSGQANNEQFF; cdr3_nt: TGTGCCAGCAGCTCGGGACAGGCCAACAATGAGCAGTTCTTC
v_call: TRBV7-9; j_call: TRBJ1-1; clone_size: .; d_call: .; cdr3_aa: CAGKGLGHEAFF; cdr3_nt: TGTGCCGGGAAAGGGCTGGGTCACGAAGCTTTCTTT
v_call: TRBV29-1; j_call: TRBJ2-2; clone_size: .; d_call: TRBD2; cdr3_aa: CSVEETTSSPGELFF; cdr3_nt: TGCAGCGTTGAAGAAACGACTAGCTCCCCCGGGGAGCTGTTTTTT
v_call: TRBV5-4; j_call: TRBJ1-2; clone_size: .; d_call: .; cdr3_aa: CASSLQAAFEKDYGYTF; cdr3_nt: TGTGCCAGCAGCTTGCAAGCGGCCTTCGAAAAAGACTATGGCTACACCTTC
v_call: TRBV4-1; j_call: TRBJ2-1; clone_size: .; d_call: TRBD2; cdr3_aa: CASSQDRSRTSGYNEQFF; cdr3_nt: TGCGCCAGCAGCCAAGACAGGAGTAGGACTAGCGGCTACAATGAGCAGTTCTTC
v_call: TRBV7-8; j_call: TRBJ2-7; clone_size: .; d_call: .; cdr3_aa: CASSLGPAPYEQYF; cdr3_nt: TGTGCCAGCAGCTTAGGTCCGGCCCCCTACGAGCAGTACTTC
v_call: TRBV7-9; j_call: TRBJ1-3; clone_size: .; d_call: TRBD1; cdr3_aa: CASSQRTGTASGNTIYF; cdr3_nt: TGTGCCAGCAGCCAGCGTACCGGGACAGCCTCTGGAAACACCATATATTTT
v_call: TRBV7-2; j_call: TRBJ2-7; clone_size: .; d_call: TRBD1; cdr3_aa: CATSRDRAYEQYF; cdr3_nt: TGTGCCACCTCCCGGGACAGGGCGTACGAGCAGTACTTC
v_call: TRBV28; j_call: TRBJ1-2; clone_size: .; d_call: .; cdr3_aa: CASSAGTPRTANYGYTF; cdr3_nt: TGTGCCAGCAGTGCTGGGACCCCCAGGACAGCTAACTATGGCTACACCTTC
v_call: TRBV11-3; j_call: TRBJ1-1; clone_size: once; d_call: .; cdr3_aa: CASSLDFRTEAFF; cdr3_nt: TGTGCCAGCAGCTTAGATTTTAGAACGGAAGCTTTCTTT
v_call: TRBV6-1; j_call: TRBJ2-7; clone_size: .; d_call: TRBD1; cdr3_aa: CASMFRDRLYEQYF; cdr3_nt: TGTGCCAGTATGTTCCGGGACAGACTCTACGAGCAGTACTTC
v_call: TRBV9; j_call: TRBJ1-3; clone_size: .; d_call: .; cdr3_aa: CASSVGGITGNTIYF; cdr3_nt: TGTGCCAGCAGCGTAGGGGGGATTACTGGAAACACCATATATTTT
v_call: TRBV10-1; j_call: TRBJ2-3; clone_size: .; d_call: .; cdr3_aa: CASSESLEGTQYF; cdr3_nt: TGCGCCAGCAGTGAGTCGTTGGAGGGGACGCAGTATTTT
v_call: TRBV6-5; j_call: TRBJ1-1; clone_size: .; d_call: TRBD1; cdr3_aa: CASRSGTGTTEAFF; cdr3_nt: TGTGCCAGTAGGTCCGGGACAGGGACCACTGAAGCTTTCTTT
v_call: TRBV7-2; j_call: TRBJ1-1; clone_size: .; d_call: .; cdr3_aa: CASSLRPRDTEAFF; cdr3_nt: TGTGCCAGCAGCTTAAGACCCAGGGACACTGAAGCTTTCTTT
v_call: TRBV4-1; j_call: TRBJ1-1; clone_size: .; d_call: TRBD1; cdr3_aa: CASRQGGAKNTEAFF; cdr3_nt: TGCGCCAGCAGGCAGGGGGGGGCGAAGAACACTGAAGCTTTCTTT
v_call: TRBV19; j_call: TRBJ2-5; clone_size: .; d_call: .; cdr3_aa: CASKRSSAQETQYF; cdr3_nt: TGTGCCAGTAAGAGGTCTAGCGCACAAGAGACCCAGTACTTC